Listed below are T cell receptor beta chains from one sample, sequenced in a study of T cell responses to AZD1222 COVID-19 vaccine. Data came from immunoSEQ multiplex PCR; TCRdb stores just in-frame clones and leaves some out. Found here are approximately 120,000 clones, roughly 91% of them singletons; the top ten hold 25% to 35%. Sequencing used peripheral blood, obtained on day 0 of AZD1222 vaccination. The receptors come from an adult in good health. The CDR3 runs from the conserved cysteine through the conserved F or W.

v_call: TRBV27
j_call: TRBJ2-5
cdr3_aa: CASSLLTSGLQETQYF

v_call: TRBV9
j_call: TRBJ2-5
cdr3_aa: CASSYTGTGGAETQYF

v_call: TRBV6-5
j_call: TRBJ1-2
cdr3_aa: CASRKDYGYTF

v_call: TRBV7-9
j_call: TRBJ1-1
cdr3_aa: CASSFTGGWDTEAFF

v_call: TRBV29-1
j_call: TRBJ1-2
cdr3_aa: CSVGQGSVSYGYTF

v_call: TRBV19
j_call: TRBJ1-5
cdr3_aa: CASSGSGPPISNQPQHF

v_call: TRBV7-3
j_call: TRBJ1-1
cdr3_aa: CASSFHGAGGTEAFF

v_call: TRBV3-1/TRBV3-2
j_call: TRBJ1-3
cdr3_aa: CASSQAPGQDTGNTIYF

v_call: TRBV5-1
j_call: TRBJ2-7
cdr3_aa: CASSAGDNEQYF

v_call: TRBV18
j_call: TRBJ2-1
cdr3_aa: CASSPGSGSHNEQFF

v_call: TRBV12-5
j_call: TRBJ1-2
cdr3_aa: CASGLPSPPNYGYTF

v_call: TRBV21-1
j_call: TRBJ1-5
cdr3_aa: CASSKPQGRWNQPQHF

v_call: TRBV19
j_call: TRBJ1-1
cdr3_aa: CASSPGVGIEAFF

v_call: TRBV7-6
j_call: TRBJ2-1
cdr3_aa: CASSLAESEEGQFF

v_call: TRBV4-2
j_call: TRBJ1-5
cdr3_aa: CASSQDEGNQPQHF

v_call: TRBV6-5
j_call: TRBJ1-3
cdr3_aa: CATTTDFNSGNTIYF

v_call: TRBV2
j_call: TRBJ1-1
cdr3_aa: CASSEKEGTNTEAFF

v_call: TRBV12-3/TRBV12-4
j_call: TRBJ2-3
cdr3_aa: CASSRVSADTQYF

v_call: TRBV19
j_call: TRBJ1-4
cdr3_aa: CASSPATGIPTNEKLFF

v_call: TRBV5-1
j_call: TRBJ2-7
cdr3_aa: CASSLQGAPVEQYF

v_call: TRBV2
j_call: TRBJ2-1
cdr3_aa: CASSEGTTAYNEQFF

v_call: TRBV12-3/TRBV12-4
j_call: TRBJ2-7
cdr3_aa: CASSFGGTYEQYF

v_call: TRBV11-3
j_call: TRBJ2-3
cdr3_aa: CASSPGTRRSTDTQYF

v_call: TRBV4-3
j_call: TRBJ2-5
cdr3_aa: CASSPGQGALETQYF

v_call: TRBV10-3
j_call: TRBJ2-5
cdr3_aa: CASGPKQETQYF

v_call: TRBV4-2
j_call: TRBJ2-3
cdr3_aa: CASSHSGGQADTQYF

v_call: TRBV5-1
j_call: TRBJ2-1
cdr3_aa: CASSLPGDIDEQFF

v_call: TRBV11-2
j_call: TRBJ1-6
cdr3_aa: CASSLGPQGLGSPLHF

v_call: TRBV2
j_call: TRBJ2-5
cdr3_aa: CASLGGLQETQYF

v_call: TRBV18
j_call: TRBJ1-5
cdr3_aa: CASSLEGGNQPQHF

v_call: TRBV7-9
j_call: TRBJ2-5
cdr3_aa: CASSLLGGGPQYF

v_call: TRBV6-5
j_call: TRBJ1-5
cdr3_aa: CASSTLYNQPQHF

v_call: TRBV30
j_call: TRBJ1-4
cdr3_aa: CAWNHRGNEKLFF

v_call: TRBV9
j_call: TRBJ1-1
cdr3_aa: CASSVEANTEAFF

v_call: TRBV9
j_call: TRBJ2-3
cdr3_aa: CASSVGSRASDTQYF

v_call: TRBV4-2
j_call: TRBJ2-7
cdr3_aa: CASSQPDRGASYEQYF

v_call: TRBV6-5
j_call: TRBJ2-7
cdr3_aa: CASRNSYEQYF

v_call: TRBV6-6
j_call: TRBJ2-7
cdr3_aa: CASRPAGRDSYEQYF

v_call: TRBV6-1
j_call: TRBJ2-7
cdr3_aa: CASSEATGEAYEQYF

v_call: TRBV5-6
j_call: TRBJ1-3
cdr3_aa: CASSPDPSGNTIYF

v_call: TRBV7-9
j_call: TRBJ2-5
cdr3_aa: CASSPGLAGETQYF

v_call: TRBV4-2
j_call: TRBJ2-7
cdr3_aa: CASSRGTSGESYEQYF

v_call: TRBV20-1
j_call: TRBJ1-1
cdr3_aa: CSVPGGTEAFF

v_call: TRBV18
j_call: TRBJ1-3
cdr3_aa: CASSLDRGGSGNTIYF

v_call: TRBV9
j_call: TRBJ2-7
cdr3_aa: CASSGTSGYEQYF

v_call: TRBV7-2
j_call: TRBJ1-2
cdr3_aa: CASSLVGTGVYGYTF

v_call: TRBV12-3/TRBV12-4
j_call: TRBJ1-6
cdr3_aa: CASSFIQGSPLHF

v_call: TRBV24-1
j_call: TRBJ2-2
cdr3_aa: CATSEGAPNTGELFF

v_call: TRBV12-5
j_call: TRBJ2-5
cdr3_aa: CASGLSGGETQYF

v_call: TRBV12-3/TRBV12-4
j_call: TRBJ1-1
cdr3_aa: CASSLSRTEAFF

v_call: TRBV2
j_call: TRBJ1-6
cdr3_aa: CATTGTRNSPLHF

v_call: TRBV6-6
j_call: TRBJ1-2
cdr3_aa: CASSVRRGAYGYTF

v_call: TRBV12-3/TRBV12-4
j_call: TRBJ1-5
cdr3_aa: CASSLPPQPQHF

v_call: TRBV28
j_call: TRBJ1-2
cdr3_aa: CASSLVGLGGGYTF